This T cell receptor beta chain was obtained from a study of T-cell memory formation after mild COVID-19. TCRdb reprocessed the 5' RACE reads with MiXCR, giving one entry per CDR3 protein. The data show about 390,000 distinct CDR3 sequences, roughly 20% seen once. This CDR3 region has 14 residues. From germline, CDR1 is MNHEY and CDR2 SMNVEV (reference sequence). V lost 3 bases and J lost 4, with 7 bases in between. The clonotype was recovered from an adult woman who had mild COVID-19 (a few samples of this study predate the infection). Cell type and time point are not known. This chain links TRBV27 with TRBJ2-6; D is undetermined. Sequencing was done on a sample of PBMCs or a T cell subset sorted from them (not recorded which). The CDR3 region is CASSFAGGANVLTF. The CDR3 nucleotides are TGTGCCAGCAGTTTCGCAGGAGGGGCCAACGTCCTGACTTTC.